The present T cell receptor (beta chain) was sequenced within a study of T-cell reconstitution after alpha-beta-depleted transplantation in children. CDR3 size: 14 residues. The V end lost 0 bases, the J end lost 1 base, and 7 bases lay between the germline ends. Germline CDR1 SGHDT, CDR2 YYEEEE. Unique molecular identifiers were incorporated into the prepared TCRbeta library. Each CDR3 protein is one row after TCRdb ran MiXCR on the PCR reads. This table holds some 400,000 distinct CDR3 sequences, approximately 20% found once. The gene calls are TRBV5-6 and TRBJ1-1, with unresolved D. Sample: PBMCs from the stem cell graft donor, taken from the stem cell graft. The origin of this receptor is a human donor who donated a stem cell graft to a child with acute myeloid leukemia. Here the CDR3 DNA reads TGTGCCAGCAGCTTGGGGCCGAAGAACACTGAAGCTTTCTTT. This encodes CASSLGPKNTEAFF.